A single sample gave rise to the 7 T cell receptor beta chains below, sequenced in a study of response to subunit inactivated influenza vaccine. Each CDR3 protein gets one entry after TCRdb re-called the RT-PCR reads with MiXCR. The sample yields about 540,000 distinct CDR3 sequences, roughly 25% seen once. The sample was also reused in another study, on T cells expressing NK-cell markers. That work contributes: A 5'RACE template switching approach incorporating UMIs was used to make TCR beta cDNA.

Sequenced material: CD4+ T cells sorted from PBMCs, taken 11 to 12 days after vaccination. The receptors were sampled from a man in his fifties or sixties who received an inactivated influenza vaccine.

This clonotype was seen ten or more times. The V call is TRBV7-2, the J call TRBJ2-3; D is tentatively TRBD1 or TRBD2 (6 bases each). With 1 base removed from V and 6 bases from J, the gap between germline ends came to 20 bases. Per germline, CDR1 SGHTA and CDR2 FQGNSA. The CDR3 has 17 residues. CDR3 DNA sequence: TGTGCCAGCAGCTTAGTTTTTGTAGCGGTAGGGGGGGATACGCAGTATTTT. It specifies CASSLVFVAVGGDTQYF.

The chain employs TRBV24-1 and TRBJ2-3; 9 positions match TRBD2. This CDR3 is built from 16 residues. The trim removed 5 bases at V and 5 bases at J, leaving 10 bases unmatched. Germline values: CDR1 KGHDR, CDR2 SFDVKD. The CDR3 region has the DNA TGTGCCACCAGTGCTAGAGGTAGCGGGGGCGTAGATACGCAGTATTTT. Its translation is CATSARGSGGVDTQYF.

The CDR3, as DNA: TGCGCCAGCAGGCAAGGGGCAGATACGCAGTATTTT. It encodes CASRQGADTQYF. The V and J genes are TRBV5-1 and TRBJ2-3; D is possibly TRBD1 (5 bases). The length of the CDR3 is 12 residues. V shed 5 bases and J shed 4 bases, with 8 bases lying between them. From germline, CDR1 is SGHRS and CDR2 YFSETQ.

This clonotype has just a few counts. This chain links TRBV29-1 with TRBJ2-7, with a possible D match to TRBD1 (5 bases). Per germline, CDR1 SQVTM and CDR2 ANQGSEA. The length of the CDR3 is 11 residues. V dropped 5 bases and J dropped 11 bases, with 16 bases sitting between them. CDR3 nucleotides: TGCAGCGTTCTAGGGGTGGACCTAGAGTACTTC. Protein product: CSVLGVDLEYF.

The V gene is TRBV2, the J gene TRBJ2-6, with 11 bases lining up with TRBD1. The V and J ends lost 3 bases and 0 bases, in that order; junction bases with no gene match: 4. The CDR3 extends over 18 amino acids. Germline V lookup: CDR1 SNHLY, CDR2 FYNNEI. For the CDR3, the DNA is TGTGCCAGCAGTGATCGGACAGGGGGCCACTCTGGGGCCAACGTCCTGACTTTC. Encoded protein: CASSDRTGGHSGANVLTF.

In its sample, this clonotype was seen a few times. Compared with germline, one end of the junction differs, possibly owing to a read error. The rearrangement links TRBV18 to TRBJ1-1, with a weak D call TRBD1 (6 bases). The germline CDR1 and CDR2 sequences are KGHSH and LQKENI. CDR3 size: 10 residues. CDR3 bases: TGTGCCAGCGCACCAGGGGAGGCTTTCTTT. Translated: CASAPGEAFF.

This clonotype was seen a few times. The J gene is TRBJ2-7, the V gene TRBV7-2, with D unresolved. Deletions cut 1 base from V and 2 bases from J, with 9 bases between. Per germline, CDR1 SGHTA and CDR2 FQGNSA. This CDR3 region has 14 residues. CDR3 residues: CASSLGPDPYEQYF. Here the CDR3 DNA reads TGTGCCAGCAGCTTAGGGCCGGATCCCTACGAGCAGTACTTC.